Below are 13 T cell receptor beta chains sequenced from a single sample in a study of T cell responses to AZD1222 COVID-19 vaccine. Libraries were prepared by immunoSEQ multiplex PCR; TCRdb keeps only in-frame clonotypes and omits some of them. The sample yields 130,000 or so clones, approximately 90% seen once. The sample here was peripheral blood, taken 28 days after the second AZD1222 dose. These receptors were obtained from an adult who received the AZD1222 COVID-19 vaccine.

The CDR3 sequence is CASSQRTGSHEQYF. In nucleotides, the CDR3 is TGTGCCAGCAGCCAAAGGACAGGGAGCCACGAGCAGTACTTC. V gene TRBV11-1 combines with J gene TRBJ2-7; 8 bases agree with TRBD1. This CDR3 has 14 amino acids. Unmatched junction bases numbered 8, after V lost 5 bases and J lost 5 bases. The germline gives CDR1 SGHAT, CDR2 FQDESV (reference sequence).

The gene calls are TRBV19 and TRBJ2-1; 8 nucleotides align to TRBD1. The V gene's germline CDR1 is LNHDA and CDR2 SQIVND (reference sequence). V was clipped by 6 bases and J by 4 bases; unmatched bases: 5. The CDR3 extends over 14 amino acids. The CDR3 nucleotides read TGTGCCAGTAGGGACAGGGCGGCTTACAATGAGCAGTTCTTC. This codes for CASRDRAAYNEQFF.

CDR3 in DNA: TGTGCCAGCAGCTTATTGCGGGAGAGCACAGATACGCAGTATTTT. Translated: CASSLLRESTDTQYF. The genes are TRBV7-6 and TRBJ2-3; 7 nucleotides agree with TRBD2. The junction had 2 bases not matched to a gene; V was cut back by 2 bases and J by 0 bases. The CDR3 length is 15 residues. Germline values: CDR1 SGHVS, CDR2 FNYEAQ.

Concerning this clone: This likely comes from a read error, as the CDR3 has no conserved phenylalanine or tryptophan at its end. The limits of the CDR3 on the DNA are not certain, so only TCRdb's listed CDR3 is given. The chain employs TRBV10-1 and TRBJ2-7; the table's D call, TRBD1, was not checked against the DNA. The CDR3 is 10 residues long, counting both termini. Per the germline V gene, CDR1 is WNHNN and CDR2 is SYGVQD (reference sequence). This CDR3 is CASSEEQGAL.

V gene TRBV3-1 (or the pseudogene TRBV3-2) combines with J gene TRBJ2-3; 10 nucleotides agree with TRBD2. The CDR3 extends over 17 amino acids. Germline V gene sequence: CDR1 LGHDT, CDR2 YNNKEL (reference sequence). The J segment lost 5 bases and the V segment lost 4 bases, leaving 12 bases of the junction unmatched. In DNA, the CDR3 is TGTGCCAGCAGCCCCCTGGGGGGAGCGGGGGGGCTAGATACGCAGTATTTT. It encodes CASSPLGGAGGLDTQYF.

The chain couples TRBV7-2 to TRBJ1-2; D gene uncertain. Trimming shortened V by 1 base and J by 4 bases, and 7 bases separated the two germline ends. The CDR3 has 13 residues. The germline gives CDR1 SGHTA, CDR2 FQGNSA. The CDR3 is CASSLDQSYGYTF. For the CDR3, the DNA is TGTGCCAGCAGCTTAGATCAAAGCTATGGCTACACCTTC.

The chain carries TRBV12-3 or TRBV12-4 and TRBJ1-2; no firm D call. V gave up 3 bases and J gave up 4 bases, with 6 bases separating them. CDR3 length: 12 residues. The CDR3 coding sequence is TGTGCCAGCAGTTTGAAGGGCTATGGCTACACCTTC. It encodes CASSLKGYGYTF.

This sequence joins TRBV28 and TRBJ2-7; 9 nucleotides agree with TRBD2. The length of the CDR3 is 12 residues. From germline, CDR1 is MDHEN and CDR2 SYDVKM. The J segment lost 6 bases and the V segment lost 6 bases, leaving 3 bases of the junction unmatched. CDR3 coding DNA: TGTGCCAGCAGCCATAGCGGGAGCGAGCAGTACTTC. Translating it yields CASSHSGSEQYF.

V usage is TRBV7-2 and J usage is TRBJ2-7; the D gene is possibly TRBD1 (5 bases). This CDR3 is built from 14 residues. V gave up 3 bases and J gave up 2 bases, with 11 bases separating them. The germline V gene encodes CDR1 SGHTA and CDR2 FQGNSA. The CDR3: CASSLTDLTYEQYF. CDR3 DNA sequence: TGTGCCAGCAGCTTGACAGACCTAACCTACGAGCAGTACTTC.

The CDR3 reads CASSEGGPHF. CDR3 nucleotides: TGCGCCAGCAGTGAAGGGGGACCGCATTTT. The chain links TRBV10-1 to TRBJ1-5, with D perhaps TRBD1 (6 bases). Trimming pared 3 bases from V and 15 bases from J, leaving 9 bases between. This CDR3 contains 10 residues. Germline CDR1 WNHNN, CDR2 SYGVQD (reference sequence).

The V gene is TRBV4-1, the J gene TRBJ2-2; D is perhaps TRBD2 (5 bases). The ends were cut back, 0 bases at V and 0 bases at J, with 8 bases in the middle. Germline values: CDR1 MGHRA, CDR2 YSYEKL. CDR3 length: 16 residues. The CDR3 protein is CASSQEEVSNTGELFF. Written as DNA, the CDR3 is TGCGCCAGCAGCCAAGAGGAGGTTTCGAACACCGGGGAGCTGTTTTTT.

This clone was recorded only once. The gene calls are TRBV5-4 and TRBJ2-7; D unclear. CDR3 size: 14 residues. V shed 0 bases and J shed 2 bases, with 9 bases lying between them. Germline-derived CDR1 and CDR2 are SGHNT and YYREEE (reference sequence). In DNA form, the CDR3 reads TGTGCCAGCAGCTTGGGTCAGAACACCTACGAGCAGTACTTC. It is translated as CASSLGQNTYEQYF. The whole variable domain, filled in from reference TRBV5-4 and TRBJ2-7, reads ETGVTQSPTHLIKTRGQQVTLRCSSQSGHNTVSWYQQALGQGPQFIFQYYREEENGRGNFPPRFSGLQFPNYSSELNVNALELDDSALYLCASSLGQNTYEQYFGPGTRLTVT.

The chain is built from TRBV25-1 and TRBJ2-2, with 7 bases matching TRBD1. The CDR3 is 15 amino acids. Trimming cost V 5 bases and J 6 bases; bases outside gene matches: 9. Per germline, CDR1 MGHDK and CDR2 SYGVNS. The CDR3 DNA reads TGTGCCAGCAGTACCCTGGACAGGTCCGCCGGGGAGCTGTTTTTT. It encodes CASSTLDRSAGELFF.